The 10 T cell receptor beta chains below come from one sample, sequenced in a study of response to subunit inactivated influenza vaccine. TCRdb re-called the RT-PCR reads through MiXCR, storing one row per CDR3 protein. The repertoire consists of about 500,000 distinct CDR3 sequences, with 16% occurring once and the leading ten covering 3%. Material: CD4+ T cells sorted from PBMCs, obtained approximately 25 months after vaccination. These receptors all come from a man aged 50 to 75 who received an inactivated influenza vaccine.

This chain joins TRBV11-3 and TRBJ2-1, with TRBD2 identical over 7 bases. The CDR3 consists of 16 residues. Germline V CDR1 and CDR2: SGHNT, YENEEA. V shed 5 bases and J 0 bases; nucleotides not matched to a gene: 7. The CDR3 sequence is CASSPGGSGSYNEQFF. The CDR3 DNA sequence: TGTGCCAGCAGCCCAGGCGGGAGCGGCTCCTACAATGAGCAGTTCTTC.

The table lists this clonotype with a few counts. The V and J genes are TRBV7-2 and TRBJ2-7, with 9 nucleotides matching TRBD1. This CDR3 has 14 residues. Germline lookup yields CDR1 SGHTA and CDR2 FQGNSA. The V gene end was trimmed by 1 base and the J gene end by 6 bases; junction bases not matched to a gene: 4. The CDR3 sequence: CASSLVGTGPEQYF. CDR3 coding DNA: TGTGCCAGCAGCTTAGTTGGGACAGGGCCCGAGCAGTACTTC.

The chain employs TRBV18 and TRBJ2-7, with TRBD1 as a possible D gene (7 bases). Trimming shortened V by 6 bases and J by 2 bases, and 14 bases separated the two germline ends. Per germline, CDR1 KGHSH and CDR2 LQKENI. The CDR3 consists of 14 residues. Written as DNA, the CDR3 is TGTGCCAGCTCTCGGAGCAGGGGGGCCTACGAGCAGTACTTC. Translated, it gives CASSRSRGAYEQYF.

The genes are TRBV20-1 and TRBJ2-3; 8 positions match TRBD1. The germline V gene encodes CDR1 DFQATT and CDR2 SNEGSKA (reference sequence). The CDR3 runs to 15 residues. The V gene end was trimmed by 2 bases and the J gene end by 3 bases; junction bases not matched to a gene: 7. CDR3: CSARSPQGVTDTQYF. CDR3 DNA: TGCAGTGCTAGAAGCCCACAGGGGGTAACAGATACGCAGTATTTT.

Many counts were recorded for this clonotype. The chain recombines TRBV7-2 with TRBJ2-6; D gene ambiguous. The V end was cut by 2 bases, the J end by 2 bases, with 4 bases between. Germline-derived CDR1 and CDR2 are SGHTA and FQGNSA. The CDR3 loop spans 14 amino acids. The CDR3 DNA sequence: TGTGCCAGCAGCTTAATGGCTGGGGCCAACGTCCTGACTTTC. It codes for CASSLMAGANVLTF. The variable domain in full, with the rest retrieved from reference TRBV7-2 and TRBJ2-6, is GAGVSQSPSNKVTEKGKDVELRCDPISGHTALYWYRQSLGQGLEFLIYFQGNSAPDKSGLPSDRFSAERTGGSVSTLTIQRTQQEDSAVYLCASSLMAGANVLTFGAGSRLTVL.

The rearrangement uses TRBV24-1 and TRBJ2-1; 9 bases agree with TRBD2. The V and J ends lost 4 bases and 3 bases, in that order; junction bases with no gene match: 18. There are 20 residues in the CDR3. Germline V gives CDR1 KGHDR, CDR2 SFDVKD. CDR3 in DNA: TGTGCCACCAGTGAATCGCCGGGACTAGCACAACATAGGGGCTACAATGAGCAGTTCTTC. This codes for CATSESPGLAQHRGYNEQFF.

The rearrangement uses TRBV11-1 and TRBJ2-7; 8 positions agree with TRBD1. Germline V lookup: CDR1 SGHAT, CDR2 FQDESV (reference sequence). The V and J ends lost 5 bases and 2 bases, in that order; junction bases with no gene match: 8. CDR3 length equals 15 residues. In DNA form, the CDR3 reads TGTGCCAGCAGCCACGACAGGGGCCTAGCCTACGAGCAGTACTTC. This codes for CASSHDRGLAYEQYF.

The gene calls are TRBV4-3 and TRBJ2-1; 11 nucleotides match TRBD2. Germline CDR1 and CDR2: LGHNA and YSLEER. V trimming: 2 bases; J trimming: 4 bases; junction bases outside the gene matches: 4. The CDR3 has 16 residues. CDR3 protein: CASSQQLAGEYNEQFF. In DNA form, the CDR3 reads TGCGCCAGCAGCCAACAACTAGCGGGGGAGTACAATGAGCAGTTCTTC.

Regarding this clonotype: At one boundary the junction diverges from the germline segment, which might be a read error. The chain couples TRBV7-2 to TRBJ1-2, with 7 nucleotides matching TRBD1. This CDR3 contains 14 residues. CDR1 and CDR2 (germline): SGHTA, FQGNSA. This CDR3 reads CASSLGGRGQTFLF. The CDR3, as DNA: TGTGCCAGCAGCTTAGGGGGTCGGGGACAGACCTTTCTCTTC.

This clonotype showed up just a few times. This sequence joins TRBV29-1 and TRBJ2-7; no clear D. V gave up 2 bases and J gave up 7 bases, with 12 bases separating them. CDR1 and CDR2 from the germline V gene are SQVTM and ANQGSEA. The CDR3 length is 12 residues. Here the CDR3 reads CSVEMWSGEQYF. CDR3 in DNA: TGCAGCGTTGAAATGTGGTCTGGGGAGCAGTACTTC.